One and the same sample provided the 7 T cell receptor beta chains below, sequenced in a study of CD8+ T cells in alopecia areata. Reverse transcribed after extraction, RNA yielded cDNA as the sequencing template. Libraries were prepared by immunoSEQ multiplex PCR; TCRdb keeps only in-frame clonotypes and omits some of them. The data show under 250,000 clones, more than 45% seen once. The sample's treatment: oral pan-JAK inhibitor, 5-10 mg twice daily. Sample: CD4+ T cells sorted from blood, taken at week 4, from a patient treated with tofacitinib. The receptors come from a human donor with alopecia areata.

The J gene is TRBJ2-7, the V gene TRBV29-1, with D possibly being TRBD1 or TRBD2 (5 bases each). This CDR3 contains 12 residues. Germline V gene data show CDR1 as SQVTM and CDR2 as ANQGSEA. Between the trimmed V and J ends, which lost 7 bases and 0 bases, there was a span of 10 bases. The CDR3 DNA reads as TGCAGCGGGCTGGGGGACTCCTACGAGCAGTACTTC. It encodes CSGLGDSYEQYF.

The chain has TRBV4-3 and TRBJ2-5; either TRBD1 or TRBD2 may fit D (6 bases each). Deletions cut 0 bases from V and 1 base from J, with 12 bases between. Germline V gene lookup returns CDR1 LGHNA and CDR2 YSLEER. The CDR3 totals 16 residues. The CDR3 spells CASSQEVGGLQETQYF. The CDR3 DNA reads TGCGCCAGCAGCCAAGAAGTGGGGGGCCTCCAAGAGACCCAGTACTTC.

V is TRBV29-1 and J is TRBJ2-7; D gene uncertain. Trimming took off 6 bases at V and 0 bases at J, with 9 bases between the two ends. The CDR3 has 12 amino acids. Germline V gives CDR1 SQVTM, CDR2 ANQGSEA. CDR3 amino acids: CSVGQTSYEQYF. The CDR3 DNA is TGCAGCGTCGGCCAGACCTCCTACGAGCAGTACTTC.

This clone was seen a few times. The V and J genes are TRBV29-1 and TRBJ1-1; possibly TRBD1 for D (6 bases). With 4 bases removed from V and 7 bases from J, the gap between germline ends came to 16 bases. The CDR3 sequence is 13 residues long. Per the germline V gene, CDR1 is SQVTM and CDR2 is ANQGSEA. DNA for the CDR3: TGCAGCGTTGGCACAGGGTTTTTAGGTGAAGCTTTCTTT. This encodes CSVGTGFLGEAFF.

The CDR3 coding sequence is TGCGCCAGCAGCCAAGATAGGTTCACAGATACGCAGTATTTT. It translates to CASSQDRFTDTQYF. The chain joins TRBV4-3 to TRBJ2-3, with unresolved D. CDR3 length equals 14 residues. Between the trimmed V and J ends, which lost 0 bases and 2 bases, there was a span of 6 bases. The germline gives CDR1 LGHNA, CDR2 YSLEER.

The chain recombines TRBV29-1 with TRBJ2-2, with 11 bases matching TRBD1. The CDR3 length is 14 residues. Per the germline V gene, CDR1 is SQVTM and CDR2 is ANQGSEA. Germline trimming cut 6 bases from V and 7 bases from J; bases unmatched to any gene: 7. The CDR3, as DNA: TGCAGCGTATCCGGACAGGGGGCTGGCGGGGAGCTGTTTTTT. Translated: CSVSGQGAGGELFF.

The chain employs TRBV27 and TRBJ2-7; D remains unclear. Trimming shortened V by 6 bases and J by 5 bases, and 14 bases separated the two germline ends. Per the germline V gene, CDR1 is MNHEY and CDR2 is SMNVEV (reference sequence). This CDR3 has 13 amino acids. In DNA, the CDR3 is TGTGCCAGCAGGCCCCTGGGGTACAACGAGCAGTACTTC. Translating it yields CASRPLGYNEQYF.